This TCR beta chain appears in the sequencing data of a study of beta chain features in type 1 diabetes (dated 2018 in TCRdb). About the study as a whole: Mean age, gender distribution, total cell number and subset yield did not differ between patients and healthy donors. A total of 100 million to 110 million sorted cells were examined across all samples, and a strong correlation was observed between cell number per subset and RNA yield. Naive and central memory subsets were obtained from all 30 or so donors, but regulatory and stem cell-like memory subsets were isolated from only 8 patients and roughly eight healthy donors. The study compared TCRB repertoires of sorted circulating CD4+ T cell subsets between recently diagnosed type 1 diabetes patients and matched healthy donors. Study-level results and caveats: Because cDNA was sequenced instead of genomic DNA, highly expressing activated cells could be over-represented, though the groups showed no difference in activation or CD3 levels. PCR may preferentially amplify shorter templates, but because patient and control samples were amplified and corrected together, any resulting skew would affect both groups equally. Because the HLA sub-analyses included only small numbers of individuals, any influence of HLA type on TCRB rearrangement was left unresolved. Type 1 diabetes patients showed a moderate but significant shortening of TCRB CDR3 length in all four CD4+ subsets. At VDJ recombination sites, type 1 diabetes patients had fewer insertions and more deleted nucleotides, which implies abnormalities in thymic rearrangement. Naive, central memory and regulatory TCRB repertoires appeared to be more similar among patients than among healthy donors.

From each donor, a single peripheral blood sample of approximately 120 mL on average was drawn into heparinised tubes. Using a panel that included CD45RO, CCR7, CD25, CD127, CD95 and CD27, naive, central memory, regulatory and stem cell-like memory CD4+ T cells were sorted on a BD FACSAria II. Every sorted population had a purity above 95%. PBMCs were separated immediately by Lymphoprep density gradient centrifugation and were stained directly, without being cultured. So that batch effects would be minimized, each experiment stained and sorted samples in pairs, pairing one healthy donor with one patient. The High Capacity cDNA Reverse Transcription Kit was used to reverse transcribe all of the isolated RNA, meaning that expressed TCRB transcripts were what got sequenced. Deep immunoSEQ sequencing was applied to naive, central memory and regulatory T cell samples, giving an average of about 3.4 million total reads per sample. Sorted cells were lysed in RLT buffer and RNA was extracted with DNase-treated RNeasy Micro or Mini kits, depending on cell number. Each cell subset was processed on its own to prevent cross-contamination, while patient and healthy donor samples were processed together. Using the immunoSEQ multiplex PCR, TCRB sequences were amplified from cDNA into 87-bp fragments spanning the CDR3 region. Sequencing of the amplicons was performed on the Illumina HiSeq platform. The authors' pipeline ran thus. PCR bias was computationally corrected using synthetic template baselines, reads within Hamming distance 2 were collapsed, and singletons that could not be merged were discarded. Reads were aligned to IMGT to assign V, D and J genes, CDR3 length, and insertions or deletions at six rearrangement sites. Clonotype counts were normalized to sorted cell number within each subset before computing true diversity and Gini coefficients with the tcR R package. Repertoire sharing was quantified using the overlap coefficient calculated on TCRB nucleotide sequences. As a proxy for the pre-selection repertoire, out-of-frame TCRB sequences from naive cells were analyzed. Here the immuneACCESS table is served through TCRdb, limited to in-frame sequences with V and J called. Missing clones are a known gap in these copies; in checked studies unresolved V genes cover under half, and the rest lacks a known reason. V, J and clone size derive from that table, while D and trimming were established from the DNA sequence. The sample data list more than 250,000 clones, and approximately 20% of these were observed just once. The biggest ten clones account for 0.028% of the sample.

From the germline V gene (reference sequence), CDR1 is SEHNR and CDR2 is FQNEAQ. Ends trimmed: V by 3 bases, J by 4 bases; bases unmatched to a gene: 4. Including the terminal cysteine and phenylalanine, the CDR3 comprises 14 residues. Only the CDR3 DNA is retained, 42 bases long and in frame from the first base. With respect to this clone: Its specific antigen is unknown. No base qualities exist here, and no much larger clone lies one base off it.

The sequence came from a woman aged 40-49 years with type 1 diabetes. In this chain, TRBV7-9 is recombined with TRBJ2-5; a stretch of 8 junction bases matches TRBD1. Material for sequencing was naive CD4+ T cells from blood. Explained via the paper, the cell subset or site label denotes: true naive CD4+ T cells. The CDR3 is CASSFAGGRETQYF. The base sequence is TGTGCCAGCAGCTTCGCAGGGGGCAGAGAGACCCAGTACTTC.